This T cell receptor (beta chain) was sequenced for a study of T cells in Graves' hyperthyroidism and ophthalmopathy. This clonotype was picked up a small number of times. The antigen remains unidentified. Researchers amplified the TCR beta CDR3 regions from RNA transcripts. First-round RT-PCR targeting the TCR CDR3 was performed with the HTBI primer set. TCRdb reprocessed the multiplex PCR reads with MiXCR, giving one entry per CDR3 protein. The sample holds some 200,000 distinct CDR3 sequences, less than 20% seen once. Findings of the study overall: Blood also showed most of the thyroid clonotypes that were expanded above 0.001. Through a model of 13 V-J features, ophthalmopathy was separated from stable hyperthyroidism.

The CDR3 is 13 residues long. CDR1 and CDR2 from the germline V gene are DFQATT and SNEGSKA (reference sequence). The V end lost 0 bases, the J end lost 3 bases, and 8 bases lay between the germline ends. Sequencing input: blood. The TCR comes from a woman in her forties or fifties with Graves' hyperthyroidism. The chain couples TRBV20-1 to TRBJ1-1; D not certain. The CDR3 DNA follows: TGCAGTGCTAGAGACCGCCCGGACACTGAAGCTTTCTTT. Amino acid sequence: CSARDRPDTEAFF.